This entry describes one T cell receptor beta chain. What it binds is not known. The treatment here: oral pan-JAK inhibitor, 5-10 mg twice daily. Peripheral blood, together with lesional scalp punch biopsies, was collected from alopecia areata patients. RNA extraction and reverse transcription yielded cDNA as sequencing template. Clones were read by immunoSEQ multiplex PCR, and TCRdb kept only the in-frame ones, dropping some. The sample shows approximately 210,000 clones, more than 60% of them seen only once. The source of the sample is a study of CD8+ T cells in alopecia areata. Across the whole study: The drug, oral tofacitinib, was given to treated patients at 5 to 10 mg twice daily. Severity scoring for treated patients was based on the percentage of affected scalp area. Findings and limits, study-wide: Clonality in lesional scalp, especially alopecia totalis/universalis, exceeded that of normal scalp.

Germline CDR1 and CDR2: MGHDK and SYGVNS. The CDR3 has 13 residues. Trimming stripped 2 bases from V and 12 bases from J, with 17 bases between. The material was CD4+ T cells sorted from blood, obtained at approximately week 42, from a patient treated with tofacitinib. The clonotype comes from a human donor with alopecia areata. V gene TRBV25-1 combines with J gene TRBJ2-7; no clear D. CDR3: CASSEEDGERAYF. Written as DNA, the CDR3 is TGTGCCAGCAGTGAAGAAGACGGAGAAAGGGCGTACTTC.